This TCR beta chain was documented in a study of T-cell reconstitution after alpha-beta-depleted transplantation in children (dated by TCRdb to the mid-2010s). Regarding the study in general: Using TCR repertoire profiling, the study quantitatively followed how T-cell immune reconstitution unfolded in children after TCRalphabeta/CD19-depleted allogeneic hematopoietic cell transplantation. What the study reported, not specific to this receptor: Over subsequent months, a decline in hyperexpanded clone frequencies was noted, and after one year, T-cell counts and TCRbeta diversity were mostly ascribed to newly produced T cells. In some patients, high TCRbeta diversity at day 60 was attributed to recipient T cells and intrathymic progenitors that had survived conditioning. About two months after transplant, the apparently early recovery of alphabetaT-cell counts reportedly depended on just several hundred clones that had expanded rapidly and came from non-depleted graft cells.

Libraries were built with PCR. The instrument was an Illumina HiSeq 2500. To normalize quantification of the TCRbeta repertoire, the TCR libraries were built with molecular barcoding that relied on unique molecular identifiers. The public reads were reanalyzed by TCRdb: fastp trimming at Q25, MiXCR alignment, in-frame beta chains only. Each entry merges the rows of one CDR3 protein and shows their most common DNA and genes. The sample table shows 800,000 to 1,000,000 distinct CDR3 sequences, and around 30% are seen once. Approximately 30% of the sample goes to the ten largest clones. This clonotype was observed a few times. The antigen it binds to is not known. Base-call qualities are not available, and no considerably larger clone is one nucleotide away. The sample's treatment or condition label, in plain terms: allogeneic hematopoietic cell transplantation with graft depleted of TCRalphabeta T cells and CD19 B cells. Transplant recipients were children who received TCRalphabeta/CD19-depleted allogeneic hematopoietic cell grafts.

The clonotype comes from a boy in the first two years of life who had a stem cell transplant for SCID, so the T cells may come from the graft donor. The material was PBMCs, mostly from graft donor cells, obtained 360 days after TCRalphabeta/CD19-depleted stem cell transplant.

The CDR3 is CASSYGPGQETQYF. The sequence in DNA is TGTGCCAGCAGTTACGGTCCCGGGCAAGAGACCCAGTACTTC. Recombination linked TRBV6-5 to TRBJ2-5; a confident D gene designation cannot be given. From its cysteine to its phenylalanine, the CDR3 spans 14 amino acids. Of the read, only the CDR3 DNA is kept; its 42 bases are in frame from base 1. V is clipped by 2 bases and J by 2 bases, and the sequence between their germline boundaries is 9 bases long. CDR1 and CDR2 were assigned from the germline V gene as MNHEY and SVGAGI.